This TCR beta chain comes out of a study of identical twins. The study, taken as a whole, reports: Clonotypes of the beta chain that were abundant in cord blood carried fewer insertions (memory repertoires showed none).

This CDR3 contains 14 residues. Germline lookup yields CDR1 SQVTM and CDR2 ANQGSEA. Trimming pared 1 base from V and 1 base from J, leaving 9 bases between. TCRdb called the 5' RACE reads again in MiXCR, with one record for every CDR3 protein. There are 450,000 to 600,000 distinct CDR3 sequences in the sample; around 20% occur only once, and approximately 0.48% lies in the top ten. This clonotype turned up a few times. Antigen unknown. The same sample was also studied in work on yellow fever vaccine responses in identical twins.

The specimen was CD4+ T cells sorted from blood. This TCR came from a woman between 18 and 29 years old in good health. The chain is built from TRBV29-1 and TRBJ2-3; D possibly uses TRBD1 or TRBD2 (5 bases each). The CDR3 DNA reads TGCAGCGTTGAAGTGTGGGGACGCACAGATACGCAGTATTTT. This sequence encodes CSVEVWGRTDTQYF.